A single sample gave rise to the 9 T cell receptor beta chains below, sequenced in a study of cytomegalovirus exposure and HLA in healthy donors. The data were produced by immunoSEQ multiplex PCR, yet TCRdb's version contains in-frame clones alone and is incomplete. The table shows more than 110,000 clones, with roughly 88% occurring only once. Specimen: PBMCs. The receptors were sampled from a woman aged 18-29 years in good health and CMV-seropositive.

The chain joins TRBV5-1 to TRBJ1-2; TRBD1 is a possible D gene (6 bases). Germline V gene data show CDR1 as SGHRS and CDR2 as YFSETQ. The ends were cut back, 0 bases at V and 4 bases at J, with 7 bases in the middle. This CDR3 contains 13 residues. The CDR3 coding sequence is TGCGCCAGCAGCTTGGAGACAGGCTATGGCTACACCTTC. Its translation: CASSLETGYGYTF.

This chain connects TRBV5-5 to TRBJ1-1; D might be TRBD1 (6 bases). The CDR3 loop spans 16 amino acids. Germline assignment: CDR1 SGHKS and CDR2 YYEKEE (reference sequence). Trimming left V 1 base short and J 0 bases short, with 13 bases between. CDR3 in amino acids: CASSLYGTKVNTEAFF. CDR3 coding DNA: TGTGCCAGCAGCTTGTACGGGACAAAAGTGAACACTGAAGCTTTCTTT.

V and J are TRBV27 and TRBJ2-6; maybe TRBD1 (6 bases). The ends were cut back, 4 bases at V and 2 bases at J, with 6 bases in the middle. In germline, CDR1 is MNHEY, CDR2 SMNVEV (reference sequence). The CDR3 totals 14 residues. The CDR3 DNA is TGTGCCAGCAGTTCAGGGGCTGGGGCCAACGTCCTGACTTTC. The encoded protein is CASSSGAGANVLTF.

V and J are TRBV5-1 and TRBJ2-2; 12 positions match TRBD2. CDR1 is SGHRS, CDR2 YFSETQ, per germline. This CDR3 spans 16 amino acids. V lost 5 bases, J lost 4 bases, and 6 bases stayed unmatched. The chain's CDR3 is CASSLSSGRATGELFF. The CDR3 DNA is TGCGCCAGCAGTTTATCTAGCGGGAGGGCCACCGGGGAGCTGTTTTTT.

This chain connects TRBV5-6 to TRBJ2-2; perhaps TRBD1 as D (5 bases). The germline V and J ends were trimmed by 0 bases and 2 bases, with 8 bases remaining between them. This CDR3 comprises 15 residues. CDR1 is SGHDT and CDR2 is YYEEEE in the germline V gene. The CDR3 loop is CASSLEGVNTGELFF. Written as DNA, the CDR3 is TGTGCCAGCAGCTTGGAAGGGGTAAACACCGGGGAGCTGTTTTTT.

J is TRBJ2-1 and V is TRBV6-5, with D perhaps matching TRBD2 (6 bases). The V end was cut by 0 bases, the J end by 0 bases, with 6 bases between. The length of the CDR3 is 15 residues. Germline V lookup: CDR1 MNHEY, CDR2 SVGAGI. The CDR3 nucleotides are TGTGCCAGCAGTTACTCCGGGGGCTCCTACAATGAGCAGTTCTTC. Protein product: CASSYSGGSYNEQFF.

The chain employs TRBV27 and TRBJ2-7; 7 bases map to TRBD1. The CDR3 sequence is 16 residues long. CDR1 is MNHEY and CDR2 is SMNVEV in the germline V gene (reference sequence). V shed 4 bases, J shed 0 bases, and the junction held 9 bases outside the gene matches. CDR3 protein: CASSYSTGAVSYEQYF. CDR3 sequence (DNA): TGTGCCAGCAGTTATAGTACAGGGGCCGTCTCCTACGAGCAGTACTTC.

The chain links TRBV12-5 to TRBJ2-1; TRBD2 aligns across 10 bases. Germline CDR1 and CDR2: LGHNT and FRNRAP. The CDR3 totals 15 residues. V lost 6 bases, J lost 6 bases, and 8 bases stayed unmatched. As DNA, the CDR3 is TGTGCTAGTGGAAACATAGCGGGAGGTGGCAATGAGCAGTTCTTC. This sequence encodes CASGNIAGGGNEQFF.

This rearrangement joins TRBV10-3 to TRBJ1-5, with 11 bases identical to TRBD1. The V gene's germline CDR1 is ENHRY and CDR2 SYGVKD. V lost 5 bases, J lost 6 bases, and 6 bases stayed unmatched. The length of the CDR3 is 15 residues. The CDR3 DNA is TGTGCCATCAGTTCTACCGGGACAGGGGGTCAGCCCCAGCATTTT. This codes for CAISSTGTGGQPQHF.